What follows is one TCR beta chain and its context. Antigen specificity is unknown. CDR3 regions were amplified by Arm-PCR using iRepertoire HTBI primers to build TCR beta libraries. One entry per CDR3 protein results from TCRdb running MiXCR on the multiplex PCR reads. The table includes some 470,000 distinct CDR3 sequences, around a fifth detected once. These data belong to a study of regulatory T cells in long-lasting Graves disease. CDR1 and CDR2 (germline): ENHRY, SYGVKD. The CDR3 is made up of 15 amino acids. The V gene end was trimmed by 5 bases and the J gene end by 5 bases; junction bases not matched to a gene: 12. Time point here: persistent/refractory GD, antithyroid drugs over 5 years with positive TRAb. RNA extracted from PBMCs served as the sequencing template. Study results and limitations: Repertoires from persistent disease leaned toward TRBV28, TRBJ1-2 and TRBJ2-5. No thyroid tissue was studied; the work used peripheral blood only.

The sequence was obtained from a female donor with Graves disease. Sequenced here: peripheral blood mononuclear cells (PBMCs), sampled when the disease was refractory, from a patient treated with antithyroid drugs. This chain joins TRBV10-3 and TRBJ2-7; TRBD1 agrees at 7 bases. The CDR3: CAISTSRDSRDEQYF. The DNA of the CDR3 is TGTGCCATCAGTACATCCCGGGACAGTCGGGACGAGCAGTACTTC.